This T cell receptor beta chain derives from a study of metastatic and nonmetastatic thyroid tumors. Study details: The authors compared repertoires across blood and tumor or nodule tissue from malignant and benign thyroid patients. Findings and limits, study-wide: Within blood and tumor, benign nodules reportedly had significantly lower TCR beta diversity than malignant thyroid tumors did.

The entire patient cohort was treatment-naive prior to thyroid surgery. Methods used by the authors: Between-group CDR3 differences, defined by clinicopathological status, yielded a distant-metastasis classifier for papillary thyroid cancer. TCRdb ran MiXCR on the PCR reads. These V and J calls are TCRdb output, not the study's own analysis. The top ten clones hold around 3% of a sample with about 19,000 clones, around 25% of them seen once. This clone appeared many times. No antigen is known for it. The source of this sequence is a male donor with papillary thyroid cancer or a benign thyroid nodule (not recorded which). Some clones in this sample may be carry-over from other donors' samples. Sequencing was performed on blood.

In DNA form, the CDR3 reads TGTGCCAGCAGTAACAAGCAGGGATTCTGGGGTCTAGCGGGGACCCAAGAGACCCAGTACTTC. Translated, it gives CASSNKQGFWGLAGTQETQYF. The rearrangement joins TRBV2 to TRBJ2-5; TRBD2 matches at 9 bases. CDR1 and CDR2 (germline): SNHLY, FYNNEI. With V trimmed by 5 bases and J by 1 base, 23 bases remained unmatched. There are 21 residues in the CDR3. The entire variable domain, with the rest obtained from reference TRBV2 and TRBJ2-5, is as follows: EPEVTQTPSHQVTQMGQEVILRCVPISNHLYFYWYRQILGQKVEFLVSFYNNEISEKSEIFDDQFSVERPDGSNFTLKIRSTKLEDSAMYFCASSNKQGFWGLAGTQETQYFGPGTRLLVL.